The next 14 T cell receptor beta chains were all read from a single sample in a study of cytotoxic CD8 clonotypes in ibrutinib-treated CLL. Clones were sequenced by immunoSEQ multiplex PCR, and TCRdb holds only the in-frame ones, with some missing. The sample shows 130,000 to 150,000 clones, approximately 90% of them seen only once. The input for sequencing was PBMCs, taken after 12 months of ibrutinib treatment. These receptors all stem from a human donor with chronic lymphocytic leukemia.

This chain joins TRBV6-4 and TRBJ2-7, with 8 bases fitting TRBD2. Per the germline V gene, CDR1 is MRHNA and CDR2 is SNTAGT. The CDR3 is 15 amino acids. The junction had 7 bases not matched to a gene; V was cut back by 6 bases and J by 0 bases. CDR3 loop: CASRRLAGSSYEQYF. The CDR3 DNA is TGTGCCAGCAGGAGGTTAGCGGGGAGCTCCTACGAGCAGTACTTC.

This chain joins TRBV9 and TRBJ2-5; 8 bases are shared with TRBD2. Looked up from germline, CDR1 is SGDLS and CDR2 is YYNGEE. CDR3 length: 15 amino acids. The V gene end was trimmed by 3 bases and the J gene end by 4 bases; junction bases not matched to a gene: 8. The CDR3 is CASSGHIAGLETQYF. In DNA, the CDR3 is TGTGCCAGCAGCGGGCACATAGCGGGATTAGAGACCCAGTACTTC.

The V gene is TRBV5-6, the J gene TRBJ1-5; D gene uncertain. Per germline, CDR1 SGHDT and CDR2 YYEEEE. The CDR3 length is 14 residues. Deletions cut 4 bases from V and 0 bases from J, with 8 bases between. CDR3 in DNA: TGTGCCAGCAGCCGTACTTCTAGCAATCAGCCCCAGCATTTT. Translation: CASSRTSSNQPQHF.

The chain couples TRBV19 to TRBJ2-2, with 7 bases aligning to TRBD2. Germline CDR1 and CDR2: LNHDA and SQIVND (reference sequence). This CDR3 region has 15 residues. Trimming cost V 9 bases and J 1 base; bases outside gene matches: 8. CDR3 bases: TGTGCCAGCTCCCCGGGGGGAGTGAACACCGGGGAGCTGTTTTTT. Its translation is CASSPGGVNTGELFF.

In DNA, the CDR3 is TGTGCCAGCAGCGGGGGGGCAGCAAGCACAGATACGCAGTATTTT. This encodes CASSGGAASTDTQYF. This chain connects TRBV9 to TRBJ2-3, with D perhaps being TRBD1 or TRBD2 (6 bases each). CDR1 SGDLS and CDR2 YYNGEE come from the germline V gene. V shed 3 bases and J shed 0 bases, with 11 bases lying between them. This CDR3 spans 15 amino acids.

The DNA for the CDR3 is TGTGCCAGCCGGGGGTTCCGGAAGGGCGAGCAGTACTTC. Encoded protein: CASRGFRKGEQYF. The chain uses TRBV6-5 and TRBJ2-7; D is perhaps TRBD2 (6 bases). Germline CDR1 MNHEY, CDR2 SVGAGI. The length of the CDR3 is 13 residues. V was trimmed by 8 bases and J by 6 bases, leaving 17 bases between them.

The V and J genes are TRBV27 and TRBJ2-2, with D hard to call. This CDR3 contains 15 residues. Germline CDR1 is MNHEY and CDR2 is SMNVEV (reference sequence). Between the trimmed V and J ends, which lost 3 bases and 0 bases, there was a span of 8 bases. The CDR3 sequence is CASSFAETNTGELFF. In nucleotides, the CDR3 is TGTGCCAGCAGTTTCGCAGAAACGAACACCGGGGAGCTGTTTTTT.

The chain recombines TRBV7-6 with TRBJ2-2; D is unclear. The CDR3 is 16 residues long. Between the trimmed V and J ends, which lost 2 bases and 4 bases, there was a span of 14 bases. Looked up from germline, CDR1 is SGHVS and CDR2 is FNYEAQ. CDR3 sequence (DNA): TGTGCCAGCAGCTTATTCGGTCTTCCCTCCACCGGGGAGCTGTTTTTT. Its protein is CASSLFGLPSTGELFF.

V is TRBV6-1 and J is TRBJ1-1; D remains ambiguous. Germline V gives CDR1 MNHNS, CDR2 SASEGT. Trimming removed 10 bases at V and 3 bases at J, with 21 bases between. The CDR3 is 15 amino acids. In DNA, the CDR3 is TGTGCCAACACCAATGCAGGAGAGTTGGACACTGAAGCTTTCTTT. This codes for CANTNAGELDTEAFF.

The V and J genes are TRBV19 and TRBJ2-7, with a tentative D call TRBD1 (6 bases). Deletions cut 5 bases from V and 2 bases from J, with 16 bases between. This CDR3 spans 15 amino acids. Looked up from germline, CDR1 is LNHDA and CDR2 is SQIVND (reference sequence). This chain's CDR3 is CASSQGTTIPYEQYF. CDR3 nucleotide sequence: TGTGCCAGTAGTCAGGGGACGACAATTCCCTACGAGCAGTACTTC.

DNA of the CDR3: TGTGCCAGCAGCTTAACGATCTCGGGAGCTTTCTTT. Residues: CASSLTISGAFF. This chain links TRBV7-9 with TRBJ1-1; D remains unclear. In germline, CDR1 is SEHNR, CDR2 FQNEAQ (reference sequence). Trimming shortened V by 2 bases and J by 10 bases, and 11 bases separated the two germline ends. The CDR3 is 12 amino acids.

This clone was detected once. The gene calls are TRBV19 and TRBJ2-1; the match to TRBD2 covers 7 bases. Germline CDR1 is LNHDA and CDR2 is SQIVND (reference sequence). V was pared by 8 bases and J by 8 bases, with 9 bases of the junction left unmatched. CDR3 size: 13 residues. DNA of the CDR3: TGTGCCAGTGGGGGGGACCCCATGGATGAGCAGTTCTTC. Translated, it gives CASGGDPMDEQFF.

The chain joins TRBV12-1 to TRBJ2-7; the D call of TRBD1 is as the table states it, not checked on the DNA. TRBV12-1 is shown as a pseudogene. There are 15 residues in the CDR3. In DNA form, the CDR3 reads TGTGCCAGCAGCTCCCCAAGACAGGGCACCTACGAGCAGTACTTC. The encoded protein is CASSSPRQGTYEQYF.

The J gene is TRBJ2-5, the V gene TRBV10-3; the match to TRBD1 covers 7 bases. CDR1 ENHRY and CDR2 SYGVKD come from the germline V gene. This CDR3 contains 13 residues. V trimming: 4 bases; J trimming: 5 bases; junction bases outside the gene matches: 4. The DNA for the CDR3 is TGTGCCATCAGTGGACAGGGCAGGGAGACCCAGTACTTC. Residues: CAISGQGRETQYF.